Presented here are 3 T cell receptor beta chains from one specimen sequenced in a study of metastatic and nonmetastatic thyroid tumors. MiXCR was used by TCRdb to re-call the PCR reads. The sample has 20,000 to 25,000 clones, about 13% seen once. All patients were treatment-naive before thyroid surgery. Sequencing used blood. The receptors derive from a female donor with papillary thyroid cancer or a benign thyroid nodule (not recorded which). Some clones in this sample may be carry-over from other donors' samples.

The sample holds many counts of this clone. The rearrangement joins TRBV3-1 to TRBJ1-4; D gene ambiguous. This CDR3 has 15 amino acids. The V and J ends lost 4 bases and 5 bases respectively, with 14 bases between them. Germline CDR1 reads LGHDT; CDR2 reads YNNKEL (reference sequence). The CDR3 coding sequence is TGTGCCAGCAGCCCCCCCGGGCAGTGGAATGAAAAACTGTTTTTT. It encodes CASSPPGQWNEKLFF.

Sample share makes this clone medium-sized (0.01 to 0.1%). The V and J genes are TRBV11-1 and TRBJ1-2; no clear D. Germline V gene lookup returns CDR1 SGHAT and CDR2 FQDESV (reference sequence). Trimming removed 3 bases at V and 4 bases at J, with 9 bases between. The CDR3 loop spans 13 amino acids. Here the CDR3 reads CASSFRDGYGYTF. DNA of the CDR3: TGTGCCAGCAGCTTCCGTGACGGCTATGGCTACACCTTC.

At least ten counts were recorded for this clone. This sequence joins TRBV6-6 and TRBJ2-7; 9 bases fit TRBD1. This CDR3 is built from 14 residues. Germline CDR1 MNHNY, CDR2 SVGAGI (reference sequence). The junction had 5 bases not matched to a gene; V was cut back by 2 bases and J by 6 bases. The DNA for the CDR3 is TGTGCCAGCAGTTACAAGGGACAGGGAGGCGAGCAGTACTTC. Translated, it gives CASSYKGQGGEQYF.